This TCR beta chain was recovered during a study of T cell repertoires in cytomegalovirus infection. Overall study context: HLA-C-restricted CMV epitopes, recently identified, and well-studied HLA-B-restricted ones were used by the study. Through public TCR beta signatures, both CMV infection and matching HLA type were indicated.

The V and J ends lost 5 bases and 3 bases, in that order; junction bases with no gene match: 2. Germline loops: CDR1 SGHTA, CDR2 FQGNSA. This CDR3 is 13 amino acids long. The study's findings and limits: Identification of carriers of CMV plus the relevant HLA was achieved through cumulative public TCR beta family frequency.

This clonotype was detected many times. Its antigen is currently unknown. Each CDR3 protein gets one entry after TCRdb re-called the reads with MiXCR. The profile shows around 540,000 distinct CDR3 sequences, about 33% of them singletons. The rearrangement joins TRBV7-2 to TRBJ2-7; TRBD1 matches at 9 bases. The material sequenced was cultured PBMCs, taken from culture after CMV antigen stimulation. The receptor's source is a human donor in good health (CMV status not recorded). Some clones in this sample may be carry-over from other donors' samples. CDR3 region: CASSKDRGYEQYF. CDR3 sequence (DNA): TGTGCCAGCAGCAAGGACAGGGGCTACGAGCAGTACTTC. The entire variable domain, with the rest obtained from reference TRBV7-2 and TRBJ2-7, is as follows: GAGVSQSPSNKVTEKGKDVELRCDPISGHTALYWYRQSLGQGLEFLIYFQGNSAPDKSGLPSDRFSAERTGGSVSTLTIQRTQQEDSAVYLCASSKDRGYEQYFGPGTRLTVT.